Listed below are T cell receptor beta chains from one sample, sequenced in a study of T-cell memory formation after mild COVID-19. TCRdb re-derived calls from the 5' RACE reads in MiXCR, one entry per CDR3 protein. The table records 270,000 or so distinct CDR3 sequences, approximately 19% of them present only once. The sample was PBMCs or a T cell subset sorted from them (not recorded which). The receptor set was obtained from a man aged 18 to 35 who had mild COVID-19 (a few samples of this study predate the infection). Cell type and time point are not known. Each CDR3 is given without its conserved first and last residue. The order of the fields is J gene, V gene, CDR3 protein.

TRBJ1-2 TRBV7-2 ASSPMGTARANDGYT
TRBJ2-2 TRBV11-2 ASRPRGWDRSVGELF
TRBJ2-1 TRBV9 ASSALLAGGDNEQF
TRBJ1-4 TRBV6-6 ASTTGGSNEKLF
TRBJ2-3 TRBV7-2 ASRPVNTDTQY
TRBJ2-2 TRBV7-2 ASSRQGATGELF
TRBJ2-7 TRBV7-9 ASSAQGVDEQY
TRBJ2-3 TRBV20-1 SARESGGGDTQY
TRBJ1-1 TRBV2 ASSVQAMNTEAF
TRBJ2-4 TRBV6-1 ASSEEWEGLNIQY
TRBJ2-7 TRBV6-1 ASSEGYEQY
TRBJ1-5 TRBV5-6 ASSLYDQPQH
TRBJ2-1 TRBV7-9 ASSLTGLAGLINEQF
TRBJ2-2 TRBV4-1 ASSQDWQGNTGELF
TRBJ1-1 TRBV12-5 ASGDGHRNTEAF
TRBJ1-2 TRBV5-1 ASSLSPAWGYT
TRBJ1-5 TRBV6-2/TRBV6-3 ASRIRESQPQH
TRBJ1-6 TRBV7-2 ASSSTSESPLH
TRBJ2-3 TRBV7-8 ASKLRDRGWDTQY
TRBJ2-3 TRBV24-1 ATSDFPARGTDTQY
TRBJ1-4 TRBV6-5 ASSYGDRANEKLF
TRBJ2-5 TRBV7-2 ASSLGSGLWETQY
TRBJ1-4 TRBV12-3/TRBV12-4 ASSMVPWDEKLF
TRBJ2-2 TRBV30 AWNRDNTGELF
TRBJ2-5 TRBV28 ASSPIGGQETQY
TRBJ1-2 TRBV9 ASSVRANYGYT
TRBJ1-5 TRBV9 ASSKGGGNQPQH
TRBJ2-7 TRBV20-1 SQPAGVDEQY
TRBJ1-1 TRBV5-1 ASGPDRTNTEAF
TRBJ2-3 TRBV6-6 ASSGGLAADTQY
TRBJ2-2 TRBV29-1 SVAPTSGGVGGELF
TRBJ1-1 TRBV6-2/TRBV6-3 ASSSASRKPNTEAF
TRBJ2-5 TRBV9 ASSGPPQGVGETQY
TRBJ1-2 TRBV6-1 ASSEAWTASYT
TRBJ1-2 TRBV20-1 SAPLDSDGYT
TRBJ1-2 TRBV7-2 ASSAGARQGPGYGYT
TRBJ2-2 TRBV7-9 ASSWAKAGVRTGELF
TRBJ2-4 TRBV7-8 ASSHRDLRQNIQY
TRBJ2-2 TRBV7-9 ASSSDLINTGELF
TRBJ1-1 TRBV6-5 ASRGETEAF
TRBJ2-3 TRBV12-3/TRBV12-4 ASILTGTTSTDTQY
TRBJ1-1 TRBV20-1 SARDSNNGITEAF
TRBJ2-5 TRBV18 ASSRSGVEETQY
TRBJ1-3 TRBV9 ASSVTTGLSGNTIY
TRBJ1-5 TRBV12-3/TRBV12-4 ASSLDRDDQPQH
TRBJ1-6 TRBV20-1 SARDGAKVENSPLH
TRBJ2-5 TRBV6-2/TRBV6-3 ASSYSIGQGEETQY
TRBJ1-2 TRBV20-1 SAGGVGYT
TRBJ2-3 TRBV29-1 SVDTRGSTDTQY
TRBJ1-1 TRBV4-1 ASSQDRWYPRGRGNTEAF
TRBJ1-6 TRBV4-2 ASSAEGAGSPLH
TRBJ2-3 TRBV2 ASPQDASTDTQY
TRBJ2-3 TRBV5-1 ASSPRLAGALGY
TRBJ2-5 TRBV28 ASIEGQKETQY
TRBJ2-1 TRBV7-2 ASSLAGALYNEQF
TRBJ2-7 TRBV29-1 SGVGSYEQY
TRBJ2-5 TRBV20-1 SARILAGGGLETQY
TRBJ1-2 TRBV4-1 ASSHKTGGSYGYT
TRBJ2-7 TRBV5-1 ASSRDRGSYEQY